These 15 T cell receptor beta chains originate from one sample sequenced in a study of kidney transplant recipient with SARS-CoV-2 infection. MiXCR was run by TCRdb on the reads, yielding one entry per CDR3 protein. The sample holds some 220,000 distinct CDR3 sequences, 25% to 35% seen once. Here the sequenced sample was a blood sample, taken at baseline and on roughly day 120 from a kidney transplant recipient. These TCRs come from a male patient aged 30 to 39 who had COVID-19 and was a kidney transplant recipient. Some T cells may be graft donor cells.

This clonotype was observed many times. The J gene is TRBJ2-7, the V gene TRBV7-8, with D possibly matching TRBD2 (5 bases). V was clipped by 8 bases and J by 4 bases, with 9 bases between them. Germline-derived CDR1 and CDR2 are SGHVS and FQNEAQ. This CDR3 spans 11 amino acids. The CDR3 DNA sequence: TGTGCCAGCGTTGGAGGTTACGAGCAGTACTTC. It codes for CASVGGYEQYF.

Here the CDR3 DNA reads TGTGCCAGCAGCCGTGGGGCTCCCATTTCAATTTGCACTGAAGCTTTCTTT. This translates into CASSRGAPISICTEAFF. This chain links TRBV3-1 with TRBJ1-1; D possibly corresponds to TRBD1 (5 bases). This CDR3 is 17 amino acids long. Germline V gene data show CDR1 as LGHDT and CDR2 as YNNKEL (reference sequence). Trimming removed 4 bases at V and 4 bases at J, with 22 bases between.

This chain uses TRBV5-8 with TRBJ2-1; possible D gene TRBD1, 5 bases. Germline V gene lookup returns CDR1 SGHTS and CDR2 YDEGEE. The CDR3 totals 14 residues. V lost 5 bases and J lost 9, with 18 bases in between. The CDR3 reads CASSNWGRRGEQFF. The DNA of the CDR3 is TGTGCCAGCAGTAACTGGGGCAGGAGAGGTGAGCAGTTCTTC.

Concerning this clonotype: A much larger clone sits a single nucleotide away, making a read error possible. The CDR3 bases are TGTGCCAGCACCCGAACCGGGACAGGGAAGGGTGGCTACACCTTC. It codes for CASTRTGTGKGGYTF. The rearrangement uses TRBV6-5 and TRBJ1-2; 9 bases are shared with TRBD1. Germline loops: CDR1 MNHEY, CDR2 SVGAGI. After removal of 7 bases from V and 7 bases from J, the junction contained 13 bases not matched to a gene. The CDR3 consists of 15 residues.

This clonotype showed up just once. A read error may explain this, as a much larger clone is one base away. In DNA, the CDR3 is TGTGTCAGCAGCGTAGCTCTTAAGGGGCTTGAGCAGTTCTTC. Translated: CVSSVALKGLEQFF. The chain is built from TRBV9 and TRBJ2-1; D perhaps matches TRBD1 (5 bases). Germline CDR1 reads SGDLS; CDR2 reads YYNGEE. The CDR3 runs 14 residues. The variable domain in full, with the rest retrieved from reference TRBV9 and TRBJ2-1, is DSGVTQTPKHLITATGQRVTLRCSPRSGDLSVYWYQQSLDQGLQFLIQYYNGEERAKGNILERFSAQQFPDLHSELNLSSLELGDSALYFCVSSVALKGLEQFFGPGTRLTVL.

This clonotype was seen repeatedly, ten times or more. The rearrangement links TRBV7-2 to TRBJ2-5; D possibly corresponds to TRBD1 (5 bases). This CDR3 spans 16 amino acids. Per the germline V gene, CDR1 is SGHTA and CDR2 is FQGNSA. V was cut by 1 base and J by 2 bases, with 14 bases left in between. CDR3 amino acids: CASSLGYLRGQETQYF. The CDR3 DNA is TGTGCCAGCAGCTTAGGCTACTTAAGGGGACAAGAGACCCAGTACTTC.

V usage is TRBV6-5 and J usage is TRBJ2-7; 7 nucleotides agree with TRBD2. CDR3 size: 15 residues. The trim removed 5 bases at V and 1 base at J, leaving 8 bases unmatched. Germline CDR1 is MNHEY and CDR2 is SVGAGI. CDR3 DNA: TGTGCCAGCAGTGACCCACGGGGGGTATCCTACGAGCAGTACTTC. Its translation: CASSDPRGVSYEQYF.

Worth noting for this clonotype: A much larger clone differs by one base, so this may be a read error. This sequence joins TRBV20-1 and TRBJ1-6; 7 bases map to TRBD1. The CDR3 runs to 13 residues. After removal of 6 bases from V and 5 bases from J, the junction contained 4 bases not matched to a gene. Germline V gives CDR1 DFQATT, CDR2 SNEGSKA (reference sequence). The CDR3 loop is CSALTGHNSPLHF. The CDR3 coding sequence is TGCAGTGCCCTGACAGGGCATAATTCACCCCTCCACTTT.

For this clonotype: This may stem from a read error, because a much larger clone lies one nucleotide away. The chain joins TRBV20-1 to TRBJ1-2, with a weak D call TRBD1 (5 bases). The CDR3 sequence is 16 residues long. Germline CDR1 DFQATT, CDR2 SNEGSKA (reference sequence). V lost 5 bases and J 4 bases, leaving 23 bases between the germline ends. The CDR3 here is CSAANRLFRKTYGYTF. CDR3 DNA sequence: TGCAGTGCTGCCAACAGGCTGTTTCGAAAGACCTATGGCTACACCTTC.

This clonotype was recorded at least ten times. This chain uses TRBV1 with TRBJ2-3; the table assigns TRBD1, which was not confirmed against the DNA. TRBV1 is a pseudogene locus. CDR3 length: 16 residues. CDR3 sequence reads: CTSSQPGQGFTDTQYF. The CDR3 nucleotides read TGCACCAGCAGCCAGCCGGGACAGGGTTTTACAGATACGCAGTATTTT.

About this clonotype itself: A much bigger clone sits one base away, suggesting this may be a read error. The gene calls are TRBV13 and TRBJ2-3; TRBD2 matches 7 bases. Germline V gene lookup returns CDR1 PRHDT and CDR2 FYEKMQ (reference sequence). The CDR3 loop spans 16 amino acids. J was trimmed by 4 bases and V by 5 bases; bases with no gene match: 12. This CDR3 is CASSPNAGLGPDTQYF. CDR3 bases: TGTGCCAGCAGCCCAAATGCCGGACTAGGGCCAGATACGCAGTATTTT.

This clonotype appeared many times. The chain couples TRBV3-1 to TRBJ2-2, with D unresolved. V lost 5 bases, J lost 5 bases, and 24 bases lay in between. Germline loops: CDR1 LGHDT, CDR2 YNNKEL (reference sequence). This CDR3 has 18 residues. CDR3: CASSLQIPISGLTGELFF. The CDR3 DNA is TGTGCCAGCAGCTTGCAAATTCCCATTTCAGGCTTGACCGGGGAGCTGTTTTTT.

To note about this clonotype: A much more abundant neighbour one base away suggests this may be a read error. The chain carries TRBV24-1 and TRBJ1-1; D possibly corresponds to TRBD1 (6 bases). CDR1 KGHDR and CDR2 SFDVKD come from the germline V gene. V was clipped by 4 bases and J by 2 bases, with 13 bases between them. The CDR3 consists of 15 residues. CDR3 region: CATSDPQGRNTEAFF. In nucleotides, the CDR3 is TGTGCCACCAGTGACCCCCAGGGGAGAAACACTGAAGCTTTCTTT.

Many counts were recorded for this clonotype. The chain recombines TRBV6-2 or TRBV6-3 with TRBJ1-3; D is undetermined. CDR1 and CDR2 (germline): MNHEY, SVGEGT. V lost 8 bases and J 0 bases, leaving 14 bases between the germline ends. The CDR3 length is 15 residues. The DNA of the CDR3 is TGTGCCAGCGTTAGGTCAACAAGCTCTGGAAACACCATATATTTT. It yields the protein CASVRSTSSGNTIYF.

This clonotype was picked up a small number of times. The gene calls are TRBV7-9 and TRBJ2-1, with 11 bases fitting TRBD2. CDR1 and CDR2 (germline): SEHNR, FQNEAQ (reference sequence). The V and J ends lost 5 bases and 4 bases, in that order; junction bases with no gene match: 13. The CDR3 runs 18 residues. Here the CDR3 DNA reads TGTGCCAGCAGCAAGTGGACTAGCGGGCAGAGGCTGTACAATGAGCAGTTCTTC. Translating it yields CASSKWTSGQRLYNEQFF.